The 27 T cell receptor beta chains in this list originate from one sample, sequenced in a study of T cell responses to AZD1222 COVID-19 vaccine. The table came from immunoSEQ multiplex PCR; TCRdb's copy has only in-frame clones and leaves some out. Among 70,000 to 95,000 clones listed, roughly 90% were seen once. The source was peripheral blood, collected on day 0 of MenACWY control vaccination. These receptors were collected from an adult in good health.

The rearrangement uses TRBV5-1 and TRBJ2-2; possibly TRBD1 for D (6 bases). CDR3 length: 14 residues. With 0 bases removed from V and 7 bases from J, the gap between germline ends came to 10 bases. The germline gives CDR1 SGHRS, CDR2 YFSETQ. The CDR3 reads CASSLGQVGGELFF. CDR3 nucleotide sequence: TGCGCCAGCAGCTTGGGACAGGTTGGCGGGGAGCTGTTTTTT.

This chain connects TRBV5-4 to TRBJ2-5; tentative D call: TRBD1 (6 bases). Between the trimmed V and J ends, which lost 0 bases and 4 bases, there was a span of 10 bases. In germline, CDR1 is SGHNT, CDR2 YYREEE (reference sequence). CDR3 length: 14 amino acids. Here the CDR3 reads CASSLELGGETQYF. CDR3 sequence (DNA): TGTGCCAGCAGCTTGGAACTAGGGGGAGAGACCCAGTACTTC.

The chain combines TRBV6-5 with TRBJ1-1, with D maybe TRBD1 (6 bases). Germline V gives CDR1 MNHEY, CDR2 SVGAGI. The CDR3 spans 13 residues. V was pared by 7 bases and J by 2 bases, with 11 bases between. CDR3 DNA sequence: TGTGCCAGCAAAACGGGGGCTAACACTGAAGCTTTCTTT. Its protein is CASKTGANTEAFF.

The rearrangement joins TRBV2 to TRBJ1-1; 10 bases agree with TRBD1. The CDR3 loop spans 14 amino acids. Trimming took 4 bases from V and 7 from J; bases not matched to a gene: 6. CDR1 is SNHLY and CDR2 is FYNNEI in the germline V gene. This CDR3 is CASSVGGQGDEAFF. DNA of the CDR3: TGTGCCAGCAGTGTGGGAGGACAGGGGGATGAAGCTTTCTTT. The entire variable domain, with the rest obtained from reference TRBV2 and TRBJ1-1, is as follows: EPEVTQTPSHQVTQMGQEVILRCVPISNHLYFYWYRQILGQKVEFLVSFYNNEISEKSEIFDDQFSVERPDGSNFTLKIRSTKLEDSAMYFCASSVGGQGDEAFFGQGTRLTVV.

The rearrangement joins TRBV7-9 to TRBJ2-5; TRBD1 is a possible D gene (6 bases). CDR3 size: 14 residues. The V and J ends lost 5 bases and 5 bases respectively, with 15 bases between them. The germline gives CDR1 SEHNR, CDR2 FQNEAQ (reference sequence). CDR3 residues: CASSPYRDGETQYF. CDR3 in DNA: TGTGCCAGCAGCCCATACAGGGACGGGGAGACCCAGTACTTC.

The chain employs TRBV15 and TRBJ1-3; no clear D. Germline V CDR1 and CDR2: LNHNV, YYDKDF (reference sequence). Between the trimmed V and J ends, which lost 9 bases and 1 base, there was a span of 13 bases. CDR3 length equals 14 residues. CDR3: CATRFGQSGNTIYF. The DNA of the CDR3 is TGTGCCACACGATTCGGGCAGTCTGGAAACACCATATATTTT. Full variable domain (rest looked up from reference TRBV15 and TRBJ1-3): DAMVIQNPRYQVTQFGKPVTLSCSQTLNHNVMYWYQQKSSQAPKLLFHYYDKDFNNEADTPDNFQSRRPNTSFCFLDIRSPGLGDTAMYLCATRFGQSGNTIYFGEGSWLTVV.

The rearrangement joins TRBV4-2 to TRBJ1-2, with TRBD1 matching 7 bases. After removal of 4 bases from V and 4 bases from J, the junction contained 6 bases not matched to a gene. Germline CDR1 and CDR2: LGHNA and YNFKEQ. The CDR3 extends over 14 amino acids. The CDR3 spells CASSPGTASYGYTF. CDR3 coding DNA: TGTGCCAGCAGCCCCGGGACAGCAAGCTATGGCTACACCTTC.

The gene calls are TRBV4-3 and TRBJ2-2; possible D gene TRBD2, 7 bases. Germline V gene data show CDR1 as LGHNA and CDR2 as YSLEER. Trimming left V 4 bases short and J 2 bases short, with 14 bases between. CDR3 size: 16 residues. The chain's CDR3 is CASSPREGGNTGELFF. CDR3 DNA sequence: TGCGCCAGCAGCCCTAGGGAGGGGGGTAACACCGGGGAGCTGTTTTTT.

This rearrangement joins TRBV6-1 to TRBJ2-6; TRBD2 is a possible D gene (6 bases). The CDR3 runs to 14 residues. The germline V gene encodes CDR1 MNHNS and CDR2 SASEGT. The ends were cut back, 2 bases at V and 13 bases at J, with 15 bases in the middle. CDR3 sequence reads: CASSEQAPRGVLTF. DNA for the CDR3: TGTGCCAGCAGTGAACAGGCCCCCCGGGGGGTCCTGACTTTC.

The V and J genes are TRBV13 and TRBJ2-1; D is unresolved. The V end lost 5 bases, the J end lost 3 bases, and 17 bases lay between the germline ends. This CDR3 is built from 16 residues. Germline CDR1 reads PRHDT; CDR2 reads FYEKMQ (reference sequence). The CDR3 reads CASSPQVSRNYNEQFF. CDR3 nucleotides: TGTGCCAGCAGCCCCCAGGTATCTAGAAACTACAATGAGCAGTTCTTC.

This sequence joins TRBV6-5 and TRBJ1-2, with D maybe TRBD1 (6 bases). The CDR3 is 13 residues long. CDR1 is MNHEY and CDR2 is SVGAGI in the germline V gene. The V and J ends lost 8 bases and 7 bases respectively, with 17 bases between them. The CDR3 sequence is CASQEGGGGGYTF. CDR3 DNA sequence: TGTGCCAGCCAAGAGGGGGGAGGCGGTGGCTACACCTTC.

This CDR3 reads CASSVFITSGAYEQFF. Here the CDR3 DNA reads TGCGCCAGCAGCGTGTTCATCACTAGCGGGGCGTATGAGCAGTTCTTC. The J gene is TRBJ2-1, the V gene TRBV5-1, with 10 bases lining up with TRBD2. The CDR3 sequence is 16 residues long. Germline CDR1 is SGHRS and CDR2 is YFSETQ. The junction had 12 bases not matched to a gene; V was cut back by 4 bases and J by 8 bases.

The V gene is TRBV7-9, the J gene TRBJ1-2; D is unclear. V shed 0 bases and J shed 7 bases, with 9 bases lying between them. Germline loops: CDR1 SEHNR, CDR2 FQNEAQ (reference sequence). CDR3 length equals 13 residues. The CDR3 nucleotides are TGTGCCAGCAGCTTAGCCCCGAAAGGTGGCTACACCTTC. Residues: CASSLAPKGGYTF.

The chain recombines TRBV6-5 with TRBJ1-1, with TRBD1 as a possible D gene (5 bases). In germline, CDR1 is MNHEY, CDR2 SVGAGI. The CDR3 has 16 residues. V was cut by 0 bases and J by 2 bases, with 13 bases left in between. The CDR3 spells CASSYSGWQGNTEAFF. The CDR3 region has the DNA TGTGCCAGCAGTTACTCAGGGTGGCAGGGCAACACTGAAGCTTTCTTT.

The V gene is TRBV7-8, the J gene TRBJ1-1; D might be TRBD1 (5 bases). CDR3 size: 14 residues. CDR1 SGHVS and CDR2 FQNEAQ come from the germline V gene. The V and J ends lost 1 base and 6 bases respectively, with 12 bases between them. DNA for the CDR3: TGTGCCAGCAGCTTAGTGGCAGGGAGGTCTGAAGCTTTCTTT. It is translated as CASSLVAGRSEAFF.

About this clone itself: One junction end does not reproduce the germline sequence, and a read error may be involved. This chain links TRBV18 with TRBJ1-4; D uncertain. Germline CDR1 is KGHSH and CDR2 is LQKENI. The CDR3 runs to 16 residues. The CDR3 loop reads CASSPRGSATNEKLFF. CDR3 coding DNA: TGTGCCAGCTCGCCACGTGGCAGTGCAACTAATGAAAAACTGTTTTTT.

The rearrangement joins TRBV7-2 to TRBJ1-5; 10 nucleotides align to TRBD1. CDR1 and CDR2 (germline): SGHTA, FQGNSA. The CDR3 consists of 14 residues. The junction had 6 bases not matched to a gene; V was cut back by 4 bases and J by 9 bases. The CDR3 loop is CASSWDRGAGPQHF. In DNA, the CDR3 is TGTGCCAGCAGCTGGGACAGGGGAGCGGGGCCCCAGCATTTT.

The DNA for the CDR3 is TGTGCCAGCAGTTACTCGAACGCATTGACCTACGAGCAGTACTTC. Its protein is CASSYSNALTYEQYF. The chain has TRBV6-5 and TRBJ2-7; D is uncertain. This CDR3 region has 15 residues. Trimming cost V 0 bases and J 2 bases, with 11 bases left between them. The germline gives CDR1 MNHEY, CDR2 SVGAGI.

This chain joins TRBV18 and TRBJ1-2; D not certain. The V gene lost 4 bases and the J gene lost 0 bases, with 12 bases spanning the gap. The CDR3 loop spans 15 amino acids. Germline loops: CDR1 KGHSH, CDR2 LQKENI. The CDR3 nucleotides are TGTGCCAGCTCACAATCCAGGACGGCTAACTATGGCTACACCTTC. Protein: CASSQSRTANYGYTF.

CDR3 protein: CATSDVAGGQAGNQPQHF. CDR3 in DNA: TGTGCCACCAGTGATGTGGCAGGTGGACAGGCTGGAAATCAGCCCCAGCATTTT. This chain links TRBV24-1 with TRBJ1-5, with 7 bases identical to TRBD1. J lost 4 bases, V lost 3 bases, and 14 bases had no gene match. The CDR3 contains 18 residues. Germline assignment: CDR1 KGHDR and CDR2 SFDVKD.

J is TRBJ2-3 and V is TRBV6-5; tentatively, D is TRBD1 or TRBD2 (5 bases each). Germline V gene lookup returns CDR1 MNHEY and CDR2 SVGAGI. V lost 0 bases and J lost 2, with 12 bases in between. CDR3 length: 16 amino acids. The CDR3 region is CASSYSGVPYTDTQYF. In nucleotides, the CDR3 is TGTGCCAGCAGTTACTCGGGGGTGCCCTACACAGATACGCAGTATTTT.

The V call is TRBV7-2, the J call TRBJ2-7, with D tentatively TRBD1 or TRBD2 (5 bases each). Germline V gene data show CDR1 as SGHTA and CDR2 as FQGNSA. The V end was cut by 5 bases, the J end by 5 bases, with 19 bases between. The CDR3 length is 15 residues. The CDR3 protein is CASSPDPRGEDEQYF. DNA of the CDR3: TGTGCCAGCAGCCCAGACCCCCGGGGCGAAGACGAGCAGTACTTC.

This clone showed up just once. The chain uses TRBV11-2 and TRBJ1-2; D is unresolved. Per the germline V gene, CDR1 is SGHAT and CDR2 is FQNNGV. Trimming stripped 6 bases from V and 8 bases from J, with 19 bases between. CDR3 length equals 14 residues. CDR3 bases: TGTGCCAGCAGTTTCGAGTGGGAGGCGCGGGGCTACACCTTC. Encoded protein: CASSFEWEARGYTF.

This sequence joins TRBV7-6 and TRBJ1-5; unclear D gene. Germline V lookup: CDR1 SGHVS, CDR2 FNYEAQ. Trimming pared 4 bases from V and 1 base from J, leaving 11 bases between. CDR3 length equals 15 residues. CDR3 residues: CASSSADGSNQPQHF. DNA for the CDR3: TGTGCCAGCAGCTCGGCGGACGGAAGCAATCAGCCCCAGCATTTT.

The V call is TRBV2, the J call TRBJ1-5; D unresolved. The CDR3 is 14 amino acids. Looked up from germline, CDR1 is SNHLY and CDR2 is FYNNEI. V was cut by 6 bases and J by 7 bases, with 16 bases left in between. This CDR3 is CASRDRFPHQPQHF. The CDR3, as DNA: TGTGCCAGCAGGGACCGCTTTCCACACCAGCCCCAGCATTTT.

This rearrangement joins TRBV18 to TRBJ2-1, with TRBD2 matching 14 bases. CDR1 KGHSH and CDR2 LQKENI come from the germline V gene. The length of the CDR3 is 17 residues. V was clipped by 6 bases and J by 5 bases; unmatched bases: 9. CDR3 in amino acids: CASSTWTSGGPDNEQFF. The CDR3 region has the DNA TGTGCCAGCTCTACCTGGACTAGCGGGGGGCCAGACAATGAGCAGTTCTTC.

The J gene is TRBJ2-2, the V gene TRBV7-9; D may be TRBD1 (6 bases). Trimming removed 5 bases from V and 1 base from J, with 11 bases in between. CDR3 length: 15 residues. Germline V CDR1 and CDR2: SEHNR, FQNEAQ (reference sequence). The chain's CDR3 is CASSRRTENTGELFF. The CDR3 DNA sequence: TGTGCCAGCAGCCGCCGGACAGAGAACACCGGGGAGCTGTTTTTT.